This T cell receptor (beta chain) derives from a study of blood T cell repertoires in COVID-19. Clones were read by immunoSEQ multiplex PCR, and TCRdb kept only the in-frame ones, dropping some. The table records 150,000 to 200,000 clones, more than 70% of them present only once. CDR1 is LNHDA, CDR2 SQIVND, per germline (reference sequence). This CDR3 has 16 residues. The V gene end was trimmed by 5 bases and the J gene end by 0 bases; junction bases not matched to a gene: 6. All enrollees were roughly 18 to 95 years old and from about 25 US areas. This receptor was obtained from a man aged 35 to 55 who had recovered from COVID-19. The sequencing sample was made of PBMCs or T cells enriched from blood (not recorded which). The chain is built from TRBV19 and TRBJ1-5; 8 bases agree with TRBD1. The CDR3 DNA reads as TGTGCCAGTAGTCCTAGGACAGGGTATAGCAATCAGCCCCAGCATTTT. This translates into CASSPRTGYSNQPQHF. Full variable domain (missing parts from reference TRBV19 and TRBJ1-5): DGGITQSPKYLFRKEGQNVTLSCEQNLNHDAMYWYRQDPGQGLRLIYYSQIVNDFQKGDIAEGYSVSREKKESFPLTVTSAQKNPTAFYLCASSPRTGYSNQPQHFGDGTRLSIL.